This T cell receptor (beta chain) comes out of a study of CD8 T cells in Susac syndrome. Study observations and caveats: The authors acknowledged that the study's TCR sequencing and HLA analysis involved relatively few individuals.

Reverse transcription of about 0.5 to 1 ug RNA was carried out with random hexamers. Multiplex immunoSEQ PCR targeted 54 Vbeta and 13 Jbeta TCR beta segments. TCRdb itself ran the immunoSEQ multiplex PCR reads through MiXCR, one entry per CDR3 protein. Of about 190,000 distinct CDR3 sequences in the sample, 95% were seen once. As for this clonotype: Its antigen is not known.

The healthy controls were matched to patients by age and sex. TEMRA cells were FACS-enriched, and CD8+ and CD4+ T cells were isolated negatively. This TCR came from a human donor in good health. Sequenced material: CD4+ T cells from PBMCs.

The CDR3 region has the DNA TGCAGTGCTTTAGAAGCCGGATATGGCAATCAGCCCCAGCATTTT. This encodes CSALEAGYGNQPQHF. The V gene is TRBV20-1, the J gene TRBJ1-5; D unclear. CDR1 is DFQATT and CDR2 is SNEGSKA in the germline V gene (reference sequence). V lost 5 bases to trimming and J lost 2 bases, with 16 bases between them. The CDR3 loop spans 15 amino acids.